This T cell receptor (beta chain) was found in a study of CD8 T cells in ankylosing spondylitis. MiXCR was run by TCRdb on the 5' RACE reads, yielding one entry per CDR3 protein. The profile shows under 950,000 distinct CDR3 sequences, roughly 20% of them singletons. This clonotype was counted a few times. Its antigen is as yet unknown. General observations from the study: One TCR beta motif, made up of roughly eight highly homologous variants, appeared characteristic of ankylosing spondylitis blood.

The germline V gene encodes CDR1 DFQATT and CDR2 SNEGSKA (reference sequence). The CDR3 has 14 residues. The TCR was taken from a male donor with ankylosing spondylitis. Sequences were obtained from blood, either unsorted or a sorted T cell fraction (not recorded which). The chain recombines TRBV20-1 with TRBJ2-1; D might be TRBD1 (7 bases). The CDR3 protein is CSAGGAGGYNEQFF. In nucleotides, the CDR3 is TGCAGCGCCGGCGGGGCAGGGGGATACAATGAGCAGTTCTTC.